The 20 T cell receptor beta chains given below trace back to one sample, sequenced in a study of T cell changes during pregnancy in multiple sclerosis (dated by TCRdb to the late 2010s). Receptors were amplified or captured by the immunoSEQ multiplex PCR assay. TCRdb took over this immuneACCESS table, retaining in-frame rearrangements with V and J assigned. Such tables are incomplete; in checked studies, under half of the missing clones stem from an unresolved V gene, and the remainder is unexplained. The sample includes around 69,000 clones, with over 80% observed a single time. Jointly, the top ten make up 2% to 2.5% of the sample. The sample here was peripheral blood, taken in the first trimester of pregnancy. The receptor set was obtained from a female donor with multiple sclerosis, enrolled in a pregnancy study.

This clone was seen a single time. This chain joins TRBV7-3 and TRBJ2-7; D might be TRBD1 (6 bases). V gave up 2 bases and J gave up 6 bases, with 11 bases separating them. This CDR3 has 13 residues. The germline V gene encodes CDR1 SGHTA and CDR2 FQGTGA. The DNA for the CDR3 is TGTGCCAGCAGCTTAGATGAAGGGGGCGAGCAGTACTTC. Its protein is CASSLDEGGEQYF.

The J gene is TRBJ2-1, the V gene TRBV9; 10 bases map to TRBD2. Germline CDR1 is SGDLS and CDR2 is YYNGEE. The CDR3 is 15 amino acids. V dropped 3 bases and J dropped 5; count of bases not matched to a gene: 5. As DNA, the CDR3 is TGTGCCAGCAGCGCCGGGACTAGCGCCAACAATGAGCAGTTCTTC. This gives the protein CASSAGTSANNEQFF. Looking up the rest from reference TRBV9 and TRBJ2-1 gives the full variable domain: DSGVTQTPKHLITATGQRVTLRCSPRSGDLSVYWYQQSLDQGLQFLIQYYNGEERAKGNILERFSAQQFPDLHSELNLSSLELGDSALYFCASSAGTSANNEQFFGPGTRLTVL.

The chain employs TRBV27 and TRBJ2-7; a weak D match, TRBD1 (6 bases). Trimming removed 8 bases at V and 6 bases at J, with 17 bases between. This CDR3 has 13 residues. Germline V gene data show CDR1 as MNHEY and CDR2 as SMNVEV (reference sequence). The CDR3 spells CASCRGRGGEQYF. For the CDR3, the DNA is TGTGCCAGCTGCCGGGGCAGGGGTGGCGAGCAGTACTTC.

This clone was seen a single time. The rearrangement uses TRBV9 and TRBJ2-1; 14 nucleotides align to TRBD2. V trimming: 2 bases; J trimming: 3 bases; junction bases outside the gene matches: 7. In germline, CDR1 is SGDLS, CDR2 YYNGEE. This CDR3 contains 18 residues. The CDR3 loop is CASSVRPGLAGVYNEQFF. The CDR3 nucleotides read TGTGCCAGCAGCGTCCGTCCGGGACTAGCGGGAGTCTACAATGAGCAGTTCTTC.

This clone was seen just once. The chain couples TRBV11-3 to TRBJ2-7, with 7 bases aligning to TRBD1. Germline V gene sequence: CDR1 SGHNT, CDR2 YENEEA. This CDR3 has 13 amino acids. J gave up 5 bases and V 10 bases, and 11 bases lay outside the gene matches. The CDR3: CANRRQGKHEQYF. The DNA for the CDR3 is TGTGCCAACCGACGACAGGGTAAGCACGAGCAGTACTTC.

V is TRBV13 and J is TRBJ2-1; TRBD1 matches 8 bases. V lost 2 bases to trimming and J lost 4 bases; unmatched junction nucleotides: 10. Germline lookup yields CDR1 PRHDT and CDR2 FYEKMQ (reference sequence). This CDR3 has 17 residues. DNA of the CDR3: TGTGCCAGCAGCTTATATAGGGGGGACAGGCCTTACAATGAGCAGTTCTTC. This codes for CASSLYRGDRPYNEQFF.

The chain employs TRBV7-2 and TRBJ2-7; 10 bases agree with TRBD2. Trimming at V came to 4 bases and at J to 6 bases, leaving 9 bases not matched to a gene. This CDR3 has 15 amino acids. Looked up from germline, CDR1 is SGHTA and CDR2 is FQGNSA. The CDR3 loop is CASSYLLAGASEQYF. CDR3 nucleotide sequence: TGTGCCAGCAGCTACCTCCTAGCGGGGGCAAGCGAGCAGTACTTC.

The chain joins TRBV30 to TRBJ1-5, with 11 positions matching TRBD1. The CDR3 sequence is 15 residues long. Germline assignment: CDR1 GTSNPN and CDR2 SVGIG (reference sequence). V lost 0 bases, J lost 4 bases, and 2 bases stayed unmatched. CDR3 bases: TGTGCCTGGAGTGTAGGACAGGGGGCTAATCAGCCCCAGCATTTT. Its translation is CAWSVGQGANQPQHF. Full variable domain (missing parts from reference TRBV30 and TRBJ1-5): SQTIHQWPATLVQPVGSPLSLECTVEGTSNPNLYWYRQAAGRGLQLLFYSVGIGQISSEVPQNLSASRPQDRQFILSSKKLLLSDSGFYLCAWSVGQGANQPQHFGDGTRLSIL.

The genes are TRBV5-4 and TRBJ2-7; TRBD1 agrees at 7 bases. Trimming took 0 bases from V and 2 from J; bases not matched to a gene: 17. The CDR3 runs 19 residues. Germline V gives CDR1 SGHNT, CDR2 YYREEE (reference sequence). The CDR3 reads CASSLGGQWTPVGPYEQYF. The CDR3 coding sequence is TGTGCCAGCAGCTTGGGGGGACAGTGGACTCCCGTTGGCCCCTACGAGCAGTACTTC.

The CDR3 loop is CASSIMNSAYNEQFF. CDR3 nucleotide sequence: TGTGCCAGTAGTATAATGAACAGTGCCTACAATGAGCAGTTCTTC. The rearrangement uses TRBV19 and TRBJ2-1; D remains ambiguous. With 2 bases removed from V and 2 bases from J, the gap between germline ends came to 10 bases. Per germline, CDR1 LNHDA and CDR2 SQIVND (reference sequence). This CDR3 comprises 15 residues.

The rearrangement links TRBV10-3 to TRBJ1-3; weak D call: TRBD1 (6 bases). V gave up 6 bases and J gave up 0 bases, with 6 bases separating them. Germline V CDR1 and CDR2: ENHRY, SYGVKD. This CDR3 region has 13 residues. The CDR3 bases are TGTGCCATCAGGGACAGCTCTGGAAACACCATATATTTT. Encoded protein: CAIRDSSGNTIYF.

This chain connects TRBV7-2 to TRBJ2-7, with TRBD1 matching over 11 bases. V lost 1 base, J lost 3 bases, and 2 bases stayed unmatched. This CDR3 comprises 15 residues. Germline assignment: CDR1 SGHTA and CDR2 FQGNSA. In DNA form, the CDR3 reads TGTGCCAGCAGCTTAGTGGGACAGGGGGACTACGAGCAGTACTTC. This translates into CASSLVGQGDYEQYF.

This chain uses TRBV19 with TRBJ1-2; 11 bases match TRBD1. Germline V gene lookup returns CDR1 LNHDA and CDR2 SQIVND (reference sequence). The V segment lost 5 bases and the J segment 5 bases; nucleotides outside the gene matches: 7. This CDR3 comprises 15 residues. CDR3 bases: TGTGCCAGTAGTGGACAGGGGGCCGGAGGGTATGGCTACACCTTC. Its protein is CASSGQGAGGYGYTF.

CDR3 residues: CASSILLAGGNEQFF. The CDR3 bases are TGTGCCAGTAGTATTTTACTAGCGGGTGGCAATGAGCAGTTCTTC. This chain uses TRBV19 with TRBJ2-1; 9 nucleotides line up with TRBD2. From germline, CDR1 is LNHDA and CDR2 SQIVND (reference sequence). Germline trimming cut 3 bases from V and 6 bases from J; bases unmatched to any gene: 6. CDR3 size: 15 residues.

The chain has TRBV11-2 and TRBJ2-3; maybe TRBD2 (6 bases). This CDR3 has 15 amino acids. Looked up from germline, CDR1 is SGHAT and CDR2 is FQNNGV. V was cut by 0 bases and J by 2 bases, with 9 bases left in between. The CDR3 sequence: CASSLERGSTDTQYF. DNA for the CDR3: TGTGCCAGCAGCTTAGAGCGGGGTTCCACAGATACGCAGTATTTT.

The chain joins TRBV15 to TRBJ2-7; the D gene is possibly TRBD2 (6 bases). This CDR3 spans 15 amino acids. The germline gives CDR1 LNHNV, CDR2 YYDKDF (reference sequence). V lost 0 bases to trimming and J lost 7 bases, with 16 bases between them. The CDR3: CATSREGREAGEQYF. In DNA, the CDR3 is TGTGCCACCAGCAGAGAAGGCAGGGAGGCGGGTGAGCAGTACTTC.

The genes are TRBV4-2 and TRBJ2-7, with D tentatively TRBD2 (6 bases). Germline V gene data show CDR1 as LGHNA and CDR2 as YNFKEQ. The CDR3 totals 15 residues. V lost 4 bases and J lost 0, with 13 bases in between. The CDR3 loop reads CASSPIADLSYEQYF. CDR3 sequence (DNA): TGTGCCAGCAGCCCGATAGCGGACCTCTCCTACGAGCAGTACTTC.

The V and J genes are TRBV5-6 and TRBJ2-7; 8 positions agree with TRBD2. V lost 3 bases, J lost 0 bases, and 2 bases stayed unmatched. The CDR3 loop spans 14 amino acids. Germline V gene sequence: CDR1 SGHDT, CDR2 YYEEEE. The CDR3 DNA sequence: TGTGCCAGCAGCTCCAGCGGGAGCTCCTACGAGCAGTACTTC. Its translation is CASSSSGSSYEQYF.

The chain combines TRBV7-9 with TRBJ2-2; the match to TRBD2 covers 9 bases. CDR1 is SEHNR and CDR2 is FQNEAQ in the germline V gene (reference sequence). There are 16 residues in the CDR3. V trimming: 3 bases; J trimming: 3 bases; junction bases outside the gene matches: 5. CDR3 protein: CASSFGSGGYTGELFF. In nucleotides, the CDR3 is TGTGCCAGCAGCTTTGGTAGCGGGGGATACACCGGGGAGCTGTTTTTT.

J is TRBJ2-2 and V is TRBV7-9; possibly TRBD1 for D (6 bases). Trimming removed 1 base at V and 6 bases at J, with 18 bases between. Germline V CDR1 and CDR2: SEHNR, FQNEAQ (reference sequence). This CDR3 is built from 17 residues. The CDR3 here is CASSLVGAWDTSGELFF. DNA of the CDR3: TGTGCCAGCAGCTTAGTGGGGGCATGGGACACCTCCGGGGAGCTGTTTTTT.